Following are 17 T cell receptor beta chains from one sample sequenced in a study of blood T cell repertoires in COVID-19. Here immunoSEQ multiplex PCR was the method, and the copy in TCRdb shows in-frame clones only, minus some. The repertoire consists of around 30,000 clones, with approximately 96% occurring once and the leading ten covering about 4%. Sequenced sample: peripheral blood. These receptors all stem from a human donor with active COVID-19. The donor label of this sample is uncertain.

This clone was detected only once. The chain has TRBV5-4 and TRBJ1-1; perhaps TRBD1 as D (6 bases). The CDR3 contains 15 residues. Germline V gives CDR1 SGHNT, CDR2 YYREEE (reference sequence). V lost 4 bases to trimming and J lost 2 bases, with 15 bases between them. CDR3 amino acids: CASSNANRDNTEAFF. Written as DNA, the CDR3 is TGTGCCAGCAGCAACGCGAACAGGGATAACACTGAAGCTTTCTTT.

This rearrangement joins TRBV11-3 to TRBJ2-1, with no clear D. In germline, CDR1 is SGHNT, CDR2 YENEEA. The V and J ends lost 4 bases and 4 bases respectively, with 14 bases between them. CDR3 length: 15 amino acids. In DNA, the CDR3 is TGTGCCAGCAGCTCCCGGGTCAGCTCTTACAATGAGCAGTTCTTC. Translated, it gives CASSSRVSSYNEQFF.

The rearrangement links TRBV10-3 to TRBJ1-2; 7 bases match TRBD1. CDR3 size: 14 residues. J lost 0 bases, V lost 10 bases, and 8 bases had no gene match. In germline, CDR1 is ENHRY, CDR2 SYGVKD. The CDR3 DNA reads TGTGCCACCGGGGACAGCCGAACTAACTATGGCTACACCTTC. The encoded protein is CATGDSRTNYGYTF.

The rearrangement uses TRBV19 and TRBJ2-1, with 7 bases lining up with TRBD2. Germline assignment: CDR1 LNHDA and CDR2 SQIVND (reference sequence). Trimming took 1 base from V and 5 from J; bases not matched to a gene: 5. CDR3 length equals 15 residues. The CDR3 DNA reads TGTGCCAGTAGTATAGCCTCGGGAGGAAACAATGAGCAGTTCTTC. Translated, it gives CASSIASGGNNEQFF.

The chain joins TRBV6-2 or TRBV6-3 to TRBJ1-1, with D possibly being TRBD1 (6 bases). This CDR3 is built from 14 residues. The V end was cut by 5 bases, the J end by 4 bases, with 14 bases between. Germline assignment: CDR1 MNHEY and CDR2 SVGEGT. DNA for the CDR3: TGTGCCAGCAGTCACAGGGTTGTAGGCACTGAAGCTTTCTTT. It encodes CASSHRVVGTEAFF.

This clone was observed a few times. The V gene is TRBV30, the J gene TRBJ1-2; 8 nucleotides agree with TRBD1. Germline values: CDR1 GTSNPN, CDR2 SVGIG (reference sequence). This CDR3 spans 13 amino acids. V was pared by 5 bases and J by 5 bases, with 7 bases of the junction left unmatched. For the CDR3, the DNA is TGTGCCTGGGGACGGGACAGGCCATATGGCTACACCTTC. This gives the protein CAWGRDRPYGYTF. The complete variable domain, with remaining parts taken from reference TRBV30 and TRBJ1-2, reads SQTIHQWPATLVQPVGSPLSLECTVEGTSNPNLYWYRQAAGRGLQLLFYSVGIGQISSEVPQNLSASRPQDRQFILSSKKLLLSDSGFYLCAWGRDRPYGYTFGSGTRLTVV.

This chain connects TRBV5-8 to TRBJ2-7, with D maybe TRBD1 (6 bases). The germline V and J ends were trimmed by 3 bases and 3 bases, with 13 bases remaining between them. The CDR3 runs 14 residues. CDR1 SGHTS and CDR2 YDEGEE come from the germline V gene. The CDR3, as DNA: TGTGCCAGCAGCTCGTCTAGAGGGGGCTACGAGCAGTACTTC. As protein: CASSSSRGGYEQYF.

The genes are TRBV12-3 or TRBV12-4 and TRBJ1-2; 7 bases are shared with TRBD1. This CDR3 is built from 13 residues. V dropped 5 bases and J dropped 1; count of bases not matched to a gene: 1. CDR3 sequence: CASSGQVNYGYTF. For the CDR3, the DNA is TGTGCCAGCAGTGGACAGGTTAACTATGGCTACACCTTC.

J is TRBJ2-7 and V is TRBV6-5; the match to TRBD1 covers 12 bases. Trimming at V came to 6 bases and at J to 4 bases, leaving 4 bases not matched to a gene. The CDR3 extends over 14 amino acids. Germline lookup yields CDR1 MNHEY and CDR2 SVGAGI. The CDR3: CASRGTGGLYEQYF. In nucleotides, the CDR3 is TGTGCCAGCAGAGGGACAGGGGGCTTATACGAGCAGTACTTC.

This chain connects TRBV5-4 to TRBJ1-2, with D perhaps matching TRBD1 (6 bases). V lost 2 bases, J lost 7 bases, and 21 bases lay in between. The CDR3 covers 16 residues. Germline CDR1 is SGHNT and CDR2 is YYREEE (reference sequence). The CDR3 region is CASSFDDNRERGGYTF. Here the CDR3 DNA reads TGTGCCAGCAGCTTTGATGATAACAGGGAAAGGGGTGGCTACACCTTC. The entire variable domain, with the rest obtained from reference TRBV5-4 and TRBJ1-2, is as follows: ETGVTQSPTHLIKTRGQQVTLRCSSQSGHNTVSWYQQALGQGPQFIFQYYREEENGRGNFPPRFSGLQFPNYSSELNVNALELDDSALYLCASSFDDNRERGGYTFGSGTRLTVV.

The rearrangement uses TRBV27 and TRBJ1-1; 7 bases are shared with TRBD1. CDR3 length: 15 amino acids. Germline CDR1 is MNHEY and CDR2 is SMNVEV (reference sequence). V dropped 6 bases and J dropped 6; count of bases not matched to a gene: 13. In DNA, the CDR3 is TGTGCCAGCAGGGGGACAGACCTCGGCAACCCTGAAGCTTTCTTT. Its translation: CASRGTDLGNPEAFF.

This chain joins TRBV18 and TRBJ1-1; D call uncertain. The CDR3 length is 13 residues. Germline CDR1 KGHSH, CDR2 LQKENI. V lost 3 bases and J lost 8, with 13 bases in between. CDR3: CASSPGGPAEAFF. The DNA of the CDR3 is TGTGCCAGCTCACCTGGAGGACCCGCCGAAGCTTTCTTT.

The chain is built from TRBV6-2 or TRBV6-3 and TRBJ2-3, with 7 bases aligning to TRBD1. Germline V lookup: CDR1 MNHEY, CDR2 SVGEGT. Germline trimming cut 2 bases from V and 8 bases from J; bases unmatched to any gene: 7. This CDR3 contains 14 residues. The CDR3: CASSYVKGAVTQYF. DNA of the CDR3: TGTGCCAGCAGTTACGTTAAGGGGGCGGTTACGCAGTATTTT.

The chain combines TRBV5-4 with TRBJ2-1, with 10 bases that match TRBD2. Germline CDR1 and CDR2: SGHNT and YYREEE (reference sequence). This CDR3 spans 19 amino acids. With V trimmed by 6 bases and J by 7 bases, 22 bases remained unmatched. CDR3 sequence (DNA): TGTGCCAGCACCTTCCCCGGCGCTCCGGGACTAGCGAAGGAGAATGAGCAGTTCTTC. This translates into CASTFPGAPGLAKENEQFF.

The V call is TRBV24-1, the J call TRBJ1-5; TRBD1 matches 7 bases. Germline CDR1 and CDR2: KGHDR and SFDVKD. After removal of 3 bases from V and 4 bases from J, the junction contained 8 bases not matched to a gene. The CDR3 loop spans 16 amino acids. The CDR3 loop is CATSDQRDSINQPQHF. In DNA form, the CDR3 reads TGTGCCACCAGTGATCAACGGGACAGCATAAATCAGCCCCAGCATTTT.

The chain combines TRBV10-3 with TRBJ2-7; TRBD1 matches at 7 bases. V lost 6 bases, J lost 1 base, and 3 bases stayed unmatched. The germline CDR1 and CDR2 sequences are ENHRY and SYGVKD. The CDR3 runs to 13 residues. The CDR3 sequence is CAIRWDRSYEQYF. The CDR3 coding sequence is TGTGCCATCAGGTGGGACAGATCCTACGAGCAGTACTTC.

V is TRBV5-1 and J is TRBJ2-1; 13 bases are shared with TRBD2. The CDR3 spans 16 residues. Germline V lookup: CDR1 SGHRS, CDR2 YFSETQ. V shed 2 bases, J shed 8 bases, and the junction held 7 bases outside the gene matches. The CDR3 DNA is TGCGCCAGCAGCTTAGGGGGACTAGCGGGATGGTATGAGCAGTTCTTC. It is translated as CASSLGGLAGWYEQFF.